This note documents a single TCR beta chain sequence. No antigen is known for it. These data come from a study of shared clonotypes between healthy human individuals. Study observations and caveats: Non-shared clonotypes had lower generation probabilities than those shared by all four donors. Sampling included only blood; tissue repertoires likely differ.

The authors distributed each subset's genomic DNA evenly over several immunoSEQ plates. TCRdb's copy holds only in-frame clones and misses some; the assay was immunoSEQ multiplex PCR. The data hold 2 million to 2.5 million clones, with about 93% observed a single time. CD45RO-negative, CCR7-positively selected cells formed the naive CD8 fraction, excluding terminally differentiated effector memory CD45RA+ cells. CDR1 is LNHDA and CDR2 is SQIVND in the germline V gene (reference sequence). The CDR3 loop spans 14 amino acids. The V gene lost 6 bases and the J gene lost 7 bases, with 19 bases spanning the gap.

V gene TRBV19 combines with J gene TRBJ2-7; tentative D call: TRBD1 (6 bases). The TCR comes from a young man in good health. Some clones in this sample may be carry-over from other donors' samples. Sequencing was done on a sample of naive CD8+ T cells from PBMCs. CDR3 amino acids: CASRQTGSPGEQYF. DNA for the CDR3: TGTGCCAGTAGACAGACAGGTTCTCCAGGGGAGCAGTACTTC.